These 19 T cell receptor beta chains came from one sample sequenced in a study of CD8 T cells in ankylosing spondylitis. Study conclusions and caveats: Blood of patients with ankylosing spondylitis appeared to be characterized by a TCR beta motif of eight highly homologous variants.

These receptors have no identified antigens. Via MiXCR, TCRdb re-called the 5' RACE reads, giving one row per CDR3 protein. Of roughly 700,000 distinct CDR3 sequences listed, around 20% are singletons. Sequencing was done on a sample of blood, either unsorted or a sorted T cell fraction (not recorded which). These receptors were taken from a male donor with ankylosing spondylitis.

This clonotype was detected a few times. V gene TRBV7-9 combines with J gene TRBJ2-7, with 9 nucleotides matching TRBD1. The CDR3 runs to 15 residues. Germline V gene lookup returns CDR1 SEHNR and CDR2 FQNEAQ (reference sequence). J lost 4 bases, V lost 5 bases, and 9 bases had no gene match. The CDR3 spells CASSEDGTGRYEQYF. DNA for the CDR3: TGTGCCAGCAGCGAGGACGGGACAGGGAGGTACGAGCAGTACTTC.

The chain employs TRBV5-1 and TRBJ2-2, with TRBD2 matching 15 bases. V was clipped by 3 bases and J by 6 bases; unmatched bases: 6. Germline V gene lookup returns CDR1 SGHRS and CDR2 YFSETQ. The CDR3 loop spans 17 amino acids. Here the CDR3 reads CASSYGLAGGRPGELFF. The CDR3 DNA reads as TGCGCCAGCAGCTATGGACTAGCGGGGGGGCGCCCCGGGGAGCTGTTTTTT. Complete variable domain (other parts from reference TRBV5-1 and TRBJ2-2): KAGVTQTPRYLIKTRGQQVTLSCSPISGHRSVSWYQQTPGQGLQFLFEYFSETQRNKGNFPGRFSGRQFSNSRSEMNVSTLELGDSALYLCASSYGLAGGRPGELFFGEGSRLTVL.

This clonotype has a single count. This rearrangement joins TRBV6-2 or TRBV6-3 to TRBJ2-7; TRBD2 matches 13 bases. J gave up 5 bases and V 6 bases, and 7 bases lay outside the gene matches. CDR3 length: 15 residues. Germline CDR1 reads MNHEY; CDR2 reads SVGEGT. The chain's CDR3 is CASSPGTSGIDEQYF. The DNA for the CDR3 is TGTGCCAGCAGCCCCGGGACTAGCGGGATCGACGAGCAGTACTTC.

A few counts support this clonotype. CDR3 sequence: CASTPIQRQGRPQHF. CDR3 in DNA: TGTGCCAGTACCCCGATCCAACGACAGGGGAGGCCCCAGCATTTT. The V and J genes are TRBV6-1 and TRBJ1-5; 8 bases are a match to TRBD1. V was clipped by 9 bases and J by 9 bases; unmatched bases: 16. Germline CDR1 MNHNS, CDR2 SASEGT. CDR3 size: 15 residues.

The J gene is TRBJ2-7, the V gene TRBV5-1; 8 bases are a match to TRBD2. CDR1 is SGHRS and CDR2 is YFSETQ in the germline V gene. V shed 4 bases and J 2 bases; nucleotides not matched to a gene: 2. CDR3 size: 13 residues. CDR3 amino acids: CASSMGLAYEQYF. Written as DNA, the CDR3 is TGCGCCAGCAGCATGGGACTAGCCTACGAGCAGTACTTC.

The J gene is TRBJ2-7, the V gene TRBV4-1; 7 nucleotides agree with TRBD2. V was clipped by 0 bases and J by 3 bases; unmatched bases: 5. Germline V gene sequence: CDR1 MGHRA, CDR2 YSYEKL. The CDR3 runs 15 residues. The CDR3: CASSQESKRGYEQYF. The CDR3 coding sequence is TGCGCCAGCAGCCAAGAGTCTAAGCGGGGCTACGAGCAGTACTTC.

This clonotype has only a few counts. This CDR3 is CASSHPGTGELFF. The CDR3 nucleotides read TGCGCCAGCAGCCACCCGGGGACCGGGGAGCTGTTTTTT. V gene TRBV4-1 combines with J gene TRBJ2-2, with a tentative D call TRBD2 (5 bases). The V end was cut by 3 bases, the J end by 5 bases, with 7 bases between. Germline V CDR1 and CDR2: MGHRA, YSYEKL. The CDR3 has 13 amino acids.

This sequence joins TRBV2 and TRBJ1-1, with a possible D match to TRBD1 (6 bases). This CDR3 region has 14 residues. The V gene lost 0 bases and the J gene lost 7 bases, with 12 bases spanning the gap. Germline values: CDR1 SNHLY, CDR2 FYNNEI. CDR3 amino acids: CASSEAAGDGEAFF. In nucleotides, the CDR3 is TGTGCCAGCAGTGAAGCCGCAGGGGACGGTGAAGCTTTCTTT.

In its sample, this clonotype was seen a few times. The chain employs TRBV20-1 and TRBJ1-5; D gene unclear. The germline V and J ends were trimmed by 0 bases and 6 bases, with 15 bases remaining between them. This CDR3 is built from 15 residues. The germline CDR1 and CDR2 sequences are DFQATT and SNEGSKA (reference sequence). The CDR3 loop reads CSAREDGVRVQPQHF. The CDR3 DNA follows: TGCAGTGCTAGAGAGGATGGGGTAAGAGTTCAGCCCCAGCATTTT.

This chain links TRBV11-2 with TRBJ1-4; the D is unclear. CDR1 is SGHAT, CDR2 FQNNGV, per germline. V shed 0 bases and J shed 3 bases, with 11 bases lying between them. This CDR3 is built from 16 residues. The CDR3 region has the DNA TGTGCCAGCAGCTTAGAACTTGTTATAGCTAATGAAAAACTGTTTTTT. Its translation: CASSLELVIANEKLFF.

This clonotype was counted ten times or more. CDR3 loop: CASSRQGNYGYTF. In nucleotides, the CDR3 is TGTGCCAGCAGTCGACAGGGAAACTATGGCTACACCTTC. The chain employs TRBV2 and TRBJ1-2; 7 positions agree with TRBD1. Germline V gene sequence: CDR1 SNHLY, CDR2 FYNNEI. After removal of 5 bases from V and 2 bases from J, the junction contained 2 bases not matched to a gene. The length of the CDR3 is 13 residues.

The genes are TRBV27 and TRBJ2-3; D uncertain. V shed 1 base and J shed 3 bases, with 8 bases lying between them. The CDR3 is made up of 14 amino acids. Germline CDR1 and CDR2: MNHEY and SMNVEV (reference sequence). CDR3 sequence reads: CASSLFLTTDTQYF. CDR3 nucleotide sequence: TGTGCCAGCAGTTTATTCCTAACAACAGATACGCAGTATTTT.

This clonotype was counted between two and nine times. DNA of the CDR3: TGTGCCAGCAGCACGACTAGCGCTTCCTACAATGAGCAGTTCTTC. Amino acid sequence: CASSTTSASYNEQFF. This chain links TRBV7-2 with TRBJ2-1; TRBD2 matches at 8 bases. V lost 5 bases, J lost 1 base, and 4 bases stayed unmatched. Per the germline V gene, CDR1 is SGHTA and CDR2 is FQGNSA. The CDR3 is 15 amino acids.

The chain has TRBV29-1 and TRBJ2-1; 7 nucleotides match TRBD1. The germline V gene encodes CDR1 SQVTM and CDR2 ANQGSEA. This CDR3 is built from 13 residues. V lost 2 bases, J lost 7 bases, and 5 bases stayed unmatched. The CDR3, as DNA: TGCAGCGTTGAACGACAGGGAGTGAATGAGCAGTTCTTC. This sequence encodes CSVERQGVNEQFF.

The chain is built from TRBV27 and TRBJ2-2; 9 bases fit TRBD1. Germline V lookup: CDR1 MNHEY, CDR2 SMNVEV (reference sequence). V trimming: 6 bases; J trimming: 7 bases; junction bases outside the gene matches: 15. The CDR3 consists of 17 residues. Here the CDR3 reads CASSPGTGSVKGGELFF. The CDR3 DNA follows: TGTGCCAGCAGCCCCGGGACAGGGTCGGTTAAGGGCGGGGAGCTGTTTTTT.

This chain connects TRBV11-2 to TRBJ1-2; weak D call: TRBD1 (6 bases). CDR3 size: 13 residues. Germline V gene sequence: CDR1 SGHAT, CDR2 FQNNGV. The V gene lost 6 bases and the J gene lost 3 bases, with 11 bases spanning the gap. The CDR3 DNA sequence: TGTGCCAGCAGTAACAGGGTGTACTATGGCTACACCTTC. Amino acids: CASSNRVYYGYTF.

The rearrangement joins TRBV4-3 to TRBJ1-1; D uncertain. Trimming left V 0 bases short and J 0 bases short, with 8 bases between. CDR1 is LGHNA, CDR2 YSLEER, per germline. CDR3 size: 15 residues. Here the CDR3 reads CASSQDYTMNTEAFF. CDR3 DNA sequence: TGCGCCAGCAGCCAAGACTACACGATGAACACTGAAGCTTTCTTT.

The rearrangement joins TRBV27 to TRBJ2-5, with TRBD2 identical over 10 bases. There are 15 residues in the CDR3. Germline assignment: CDR1 MNHEY and CDR2 SMNVEV (reference sequence). The V segment lost 5 bases and the J segment 8 bases; nucleotides outside the gene matches: 11. The CDR3 bases are TGTGCCAGCAGTCAGGGACTAGCGTGGGTGCAAACCCAGTACTTC. Translation: CASSQGLAWVQTQYF.

This clonotype was recorded at least ten times. The chain carries TRBV12-3 or TRBV12-4 and TRBJ2-7, with 9 bases identical to TRBD2. With 4 bases clipped from V and 7 bases from J, the junction kept 11 bases outside the gene matches. The CDR3 is 15 residues long. CDR3 protein: CASSWSGRTVREQYF. As DNA, the CDR3 is TGTGCCAGCAGTTGGAGCGGGAGGACGGTACGGGAGCAGTACTTC.